The rows below give T cell receptor beta chains drawn from one sample of a study of blood T cells in healthy people across ages. One entry per CDR3 protein results from TCRdb running MiXCR on the 5' RACE reads. The sample gives around 580,000 distinct CDR3 sequences, roughly 48% of which show up once; roughly 25% is in the top ten. Sequences were obtained from blood. These receptor sequences come from a man older than 75 in good health. The CDR3 runs from the conserved cysteine through the conserved F or W. A D gene is named only where the DNA matches it firmly. Clone sizes are given selectively: once, few, many, or a class where the clone is expanded.

TRBV24-1	TRBD1	.	TRBJ2-3	TGTGCCACCAGTAGGGGACAGGACACAGATACGCAGTATTTT	CATSRGQDTDTQYF
TRBV7-9	.	many	TRBJ2-5	TGTGCCAGCAGCTTAGGGTTGGCGGGAAACCAAGAGACCCAGTACTTC	CASSLGLAGNQETQYF
TRBV7-2	.	few	TRBJ2-3	TGTGCCAGCAGCTCCGGACTCCGGGAGTATTTT	CASSSGLREYF
TRBV5-1	TRBD1	few	TRBJ1-1	TGCGCCAGCAGCTTGGGACGGGACAGGGGGCTCATGAACACTGAAGCTTTCTTT	CASSLGRDRGLMNTEAFF
TRBV29-1	.	.	TRBJ1-5	TGCAGCGCAAGGTGGGGAGACAATCAGCCCCAGCATTTT	CSARWGDNQPQHF
TRBV3-1	.	once	TRBJ1-2	TGTGCCAGCAGCCCCAACCCTATTCCCTATGGCTACACCTTC	CASSPNPIPYGYTF
TRBV9	.	.	TRBJ2-2	TGTGCCAGCAGCCTGGACAGCCAAGGGAACACCGGGGAGCTGTTTTTT	CASSLDSQGNTGELFF
TRBV5-1	TRBD2	.	TRBJ2-1	TGCGCCAGCAGCAAAACTAGCGGGAGGGGCAATGAGCAGTTCTTC	CASSKTSGRGNEQFF
TRBV25-1	.	few	TRBJ2-3	TGTGCCAGCACAGGGATGCCAGATACGCAGTATTTT	CASTGMPDTQYF
TRBV3-1	.	few	TRBJ2-1	TGTGCCAGCAGCCAAGATGGCGGGACAAGAGAGCAGTTCTTC	CASSQDGGTREQFF
TRBV7-9	TRBD2	.	TRBJ2-1	TGTGCCAGCAGTGTACGGGGTAGCGGGGGGGCCCCCTACAATGAGCAGTTCTTC	CASSVRGSGGAPYNEQFF
TRBV4-1	.	many	TRBJ2-7	TGCGCCAGCAGCCAAGATAGTTGGAGCTACGAGCAGTACTTC	CASSQDSWSYEQYF
TRBV7-2	.	few	TRBJ2-7	TGTGCCAGCAGCTCGGGGGGACAAGGCCTCTACGAGCAGTACTTC	CASSSGGQGLYEQYF
TRBV6-2/TRBV6-3	TRBD1	few	TRBJ2-3	TGTGCCAGCAGTGACCTCCGGACAGGTAACACAGATACGCAGTATTTT	CASSDLRTGNTDTQYF
TRBV7-2	TRBD2	.	TRBJ2-1	TGTGCCAGCAGCTCTAGCGGGAGGTTTAATGAGCAGTTCTTC	CASSSSGRFNEQFF
TRBV7-8	TRBD2	.	TRBJ2-1	TGTGCCAGCAGTTCACGAGGATCTAGCGGGTACAATGAGCAGTTCTTC	CASSSRGSSGYNEQFF
TRBV5-1	.	.	TRBJ2-5	TGCGCCAGCAGCTTAAGTGGATTCCAGCAAGAGACCCAGTACTTC	CASSLSGFQQETQYF
TRBV4-3	.	once	TRBJ2-5	TGCGCCAGCAGCCAAGATGACACGTCGGCAGGCCAAGAGACCCAGTACTTC	CASSQDDTSAGQETQYF
TRBV12-3/TRBV12-4	.	.	TRBJ2-7	TGTGCCAGCACCCCCGACGGGACCTACGAGCAGTACTTC	CASTPDGTYEQYF
TRBV15	.	.	TRBJ1-1	TGTGCCACCAGCAGAGAGGCGCATTCGGGCTACACTGAAGCTTTCTTT	CATSREAHSGYTEAFF
TRBV7-2	TRBD2	few	TRBJ2-1	TGTGCCAGCAGCTTAGTCGCCAACCCAGGTGGCGGGGGTCGGTTCTTC	CASSLVANPGGGGRFF
TRBV6-5	TRBD1	.	TRBJ1-2	TGTGCCAGCAGCCTTGACAGGGGAGGTACCTATGGCTACACCTTC	CASSLDRGGTYGYTF
TRBV7-9	TRBD1	few	TRBJ2-7	TGTGCCAGCAGCCCCCGGTCTCCGGGACAGAGAGTCTACGAGCAGTACTTC	CASSPRSPGQRVYEQYF
TRBV10-3	TRBD2	few	TRBJ2-1	TGTGCCATCAGTGGGACTAGCGGGAACTACAATGAGCAGTTCTTC	CAISGTSGNYNEQFF
TRBV3-1	.	.	TRBJ1-1	TGTGCCAGCAGACCCCGAGGGGAGAACACTGAAGCTTTCTTT	CASRPRGENTEAFF
TRBV7-2	.	.	TRBJ1-2	TGTGCCAGCAGCCCTGGATGGGGACAAGGTAACGGCTACACCTTC	CASSPGWGQGNGYTF
TRBV5-6	.	.	TRBJ2-7	TGTGCCAGCAGCTCCACCTCTAGTTGGGAGCAGTACTTC	CASSSTSSWEQYF
TRBV29-1	.	.	TRBJ1-2	TGCAGCGTGGGACCCTGGAGTGGCTACACCTTC	CSVGPWSGYTF
TRBV7-2	TRBD1	once	TRBJ2-7	TGTGCCAGCAGCACGAGAGGGGTCACCGGGACAGGGTATGGGCACGAGCAGTACTTC	CASSTRGVTGTGYGHEQYF
TRBV7-2	.	few	TRBJ2-1	TGTGCCAGCAGCTTAGGCCCCAGACAGCTGTGGTTCTTC	CASSLGPRQLWFF
TRBV29-1	.	once	TRBJ1-2	TGCAGCGTTGAAGTTTCATACGGCGATGGCTACACCTTC	CSVEVSYGDGYTF
TRBV20-1	TRBD2	.	TRBJ2-3	TGCAGTGCTAGTCTAGCGGGGACGACAGATACGCAGTATTTT	CSASLAGTTDTQYF
TRBV20-1	TRBD2	.	TRBJ2-1	TGCAGTGCTAGATCTCCGGGACTAGCGGGAGTGGGGACCTACAATGAGCAGTTCTTC	CSARSPGLAGVGTYNEQFF
TRBV6-6	.	few	TRBJ2-7	TGTGCCAGCAGTGACTCGGCAGGGAACTACGAGCAGTACTTC	CASSDSAGNYEQYF
TRBV6-6	TRBD2	many	TRBJ2-7	TGTGCCAGCATCCTGACTAGCGGGAGCTACGAGCAGTACTTC	CASILTSGSYEQYF
TRBV7-9	.	few	TRBJ2-1	TGTGCCAGCGCCTCCGGAACCCACCCCCTGGAGCAGTTCTTC	CASASGTHPLEQFF
TRBV7-2	.	.	TRBJ2-5	TGTGCCAGCAGCCGAGGACAGCTCCAAGAGACCCAGTACTTC	CASSRGQLQETQYF